This T cell receptor (beta chain) was profiled in a study of blood T cell repertoires in COVID-19. Study as a whole: The origin of the acute and convalescent COVID-19 samples was the United States, Italy and Spain. PBMCs, B-cell-depleted T cells, or T cells were the source of the cDNA or gDNA that made up the material.

This table comes from immunoSEQ multiplex PCR, and its TCRdb copy is limited to in-frame clones, with some not included. The data show some 220,000 clones, with around 86% seen just once and around 3.8% held by the top ten. V dropped 7 bases and J dropped 10; count of bases not matched to a gene: 9. The CDR3 sequence is 11 residues long. Germline V gene sequence: CDR1 SQVTM, CDR2 ANQGSEA. The TCR comes from a woman between 35 and 50 years old with acute COVID-19. J is TRBJ1-1 and V is TRBV29-1; 7 bases fit TRBD1. Material: PBMCs or T cells enriched from blood (not recorded which). The CDR3 nucleotides are TGCAGCGCCATAGAGACAGGGTCAGCTTTCTTT. This sequence encodes CSAIETGSAFF.